The source of this TCR beta chain is a study of blood T cell repertoires in COVID-19. Study as a whole: Samples representing acute and convalescent COVID-19 were sourced from the United States, Italy and Spain.

Methods used by the authors: Researchers report that nucleated cell counts were estimated from reference gene primer amplification. Generated by immunoSEQ multiplex PCR, the TCRdb table keeps only in-frame clones and is missing some. V and J calls and clone size are those listed in that table; D and trimming were worked out from the DNA. The sample holds a few hundred thousand clones, around 87% seen once. CDR1 is MNHEY, CDR2 SVGAGI, per germline. This CDR3 is built from 13 residues. V lost 7 bases, J lost 8 bases, and 6 bases stayed unmatched. Sequenced material: PBMCs or T cells enriched from blood (not recorded which). The V and J genes are TRBV6-5 and TRBJ1-4, with 8 positions matching TRBD1. The TCR comes from a woman in her forties or fifties who had recovered from COVID-19. The CDR3 region is CASKPTGDEKLFF. DNA of the CDR3: TGTGCCAGCAAGCCGACAGGGGACGAAAAACTGTTTTTT.